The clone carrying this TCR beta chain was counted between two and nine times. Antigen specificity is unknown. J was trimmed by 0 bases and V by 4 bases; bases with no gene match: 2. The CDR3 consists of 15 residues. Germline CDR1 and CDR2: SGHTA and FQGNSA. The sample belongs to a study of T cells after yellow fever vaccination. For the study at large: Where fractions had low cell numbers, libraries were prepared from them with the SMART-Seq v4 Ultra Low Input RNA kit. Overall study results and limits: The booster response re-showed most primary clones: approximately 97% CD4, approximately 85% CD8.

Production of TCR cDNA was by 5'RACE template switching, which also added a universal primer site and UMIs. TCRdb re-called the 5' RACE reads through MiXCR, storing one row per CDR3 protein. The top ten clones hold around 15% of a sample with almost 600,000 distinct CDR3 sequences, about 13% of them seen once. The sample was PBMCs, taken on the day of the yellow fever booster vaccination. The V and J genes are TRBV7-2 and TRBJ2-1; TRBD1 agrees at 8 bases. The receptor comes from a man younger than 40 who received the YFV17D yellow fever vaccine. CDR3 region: CASSWTGSSYNEQFF. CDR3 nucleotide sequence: TGTGCCAGCAGCTGGACAGGGAGCTCCTACAATGAGCAGTTCTTC.